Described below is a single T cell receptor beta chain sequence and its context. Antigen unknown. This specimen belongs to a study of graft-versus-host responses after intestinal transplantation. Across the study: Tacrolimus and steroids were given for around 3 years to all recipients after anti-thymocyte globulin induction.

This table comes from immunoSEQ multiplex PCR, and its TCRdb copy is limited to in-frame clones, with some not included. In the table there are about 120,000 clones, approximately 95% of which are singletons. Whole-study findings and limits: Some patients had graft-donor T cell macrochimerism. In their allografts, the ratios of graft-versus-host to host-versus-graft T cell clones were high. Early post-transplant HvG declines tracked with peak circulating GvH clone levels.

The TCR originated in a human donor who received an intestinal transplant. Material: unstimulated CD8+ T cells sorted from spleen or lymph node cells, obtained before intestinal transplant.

CDR3 nucleotide sequence: TGTGCCAGCAGTTTACGGAGGGGTGGGAGCACAGATACGCAGTATTTT. Translated, it gives CASSLRRGGSTDTQYF. The gene calls are TRBV27 and TRBJ2-3, with TRBD2 as a possible D gene (6 bases). The germline gives CDR1 MNHEY, CDR2 SMNVEV (reference sequence). The CDR3 runs to 16 residues. V was pared by 2 bases and J by 0 bases, with 12 bases between.